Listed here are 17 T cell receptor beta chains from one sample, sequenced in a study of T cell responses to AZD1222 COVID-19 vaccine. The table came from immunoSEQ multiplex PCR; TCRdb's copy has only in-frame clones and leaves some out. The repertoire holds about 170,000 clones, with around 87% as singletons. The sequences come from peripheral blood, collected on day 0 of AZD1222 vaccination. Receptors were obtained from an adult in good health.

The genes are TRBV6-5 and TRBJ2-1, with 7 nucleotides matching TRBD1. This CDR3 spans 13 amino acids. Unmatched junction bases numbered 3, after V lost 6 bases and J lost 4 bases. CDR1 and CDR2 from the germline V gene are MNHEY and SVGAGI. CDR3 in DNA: TGTGCCAGCAGCCGGGACAGATACAATGAGCAGTTCTTC. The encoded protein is CASSRDRYNEQFF.

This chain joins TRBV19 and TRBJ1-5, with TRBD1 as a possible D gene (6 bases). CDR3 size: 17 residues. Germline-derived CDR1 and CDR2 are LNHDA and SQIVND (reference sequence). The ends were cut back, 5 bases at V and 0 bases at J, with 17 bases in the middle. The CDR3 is CASSPQTGPYSNQPQHF. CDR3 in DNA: TGTGCCAGTAGTCCCCAGACAGGCCCTTATAGCAATCAGCCCCAGCATTTT. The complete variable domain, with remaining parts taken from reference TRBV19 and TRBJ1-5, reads DGGITQSPKYLFRKEGQNVTLSCEQNLNHDAMYWYRQDPGQGLRLIYYSQIVNDFQKGDIAEGYSVSREKKESFPLTVTSAQKNPTAFYLCASSPQTGPYSNQPQHFGDGTRLSIL.

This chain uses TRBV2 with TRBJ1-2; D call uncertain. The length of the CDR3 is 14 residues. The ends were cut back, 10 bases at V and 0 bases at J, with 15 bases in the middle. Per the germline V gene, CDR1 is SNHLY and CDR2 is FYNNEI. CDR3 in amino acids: CATGTGSANYGYTF. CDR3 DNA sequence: TGTGCCACCGGAACCGGGTCGGCTAACTATGGCTACACCTTC.

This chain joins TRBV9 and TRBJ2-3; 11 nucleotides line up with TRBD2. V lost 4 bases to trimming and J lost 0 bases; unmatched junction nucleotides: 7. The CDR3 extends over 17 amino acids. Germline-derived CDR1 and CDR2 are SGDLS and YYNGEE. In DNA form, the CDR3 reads TGTGCCAGCAGCTACGAACGGACTAGCGGGAGCACAGATACGCAGTATTTT. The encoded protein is CASSYERTSGSTDTQYF.

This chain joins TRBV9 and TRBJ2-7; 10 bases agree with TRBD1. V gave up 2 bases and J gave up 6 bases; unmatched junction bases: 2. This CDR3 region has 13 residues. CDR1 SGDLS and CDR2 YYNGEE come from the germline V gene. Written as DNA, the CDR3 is TGTGCCAGCAGCGTTGGGACAGGGGCCGAGCAGTACTTC. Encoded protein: CASSVGTGAEQYF.

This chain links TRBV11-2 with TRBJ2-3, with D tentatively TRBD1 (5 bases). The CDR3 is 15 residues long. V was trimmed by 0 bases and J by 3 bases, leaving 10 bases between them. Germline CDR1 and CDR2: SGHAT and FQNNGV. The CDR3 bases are TGTGCCAGCAGCTTAGATCCGGCAGGGACAGATACGCAGTATTTT. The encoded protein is CASSLDPAGTDTQYF.

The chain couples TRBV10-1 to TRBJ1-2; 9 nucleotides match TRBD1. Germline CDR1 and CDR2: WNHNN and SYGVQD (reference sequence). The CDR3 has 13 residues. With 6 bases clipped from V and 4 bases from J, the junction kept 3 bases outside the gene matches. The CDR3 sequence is CASRGTGPYGYTF. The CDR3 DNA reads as TGCGCCAGCAGAGGGACAGGGCCCTATGGCTACACCTTC.

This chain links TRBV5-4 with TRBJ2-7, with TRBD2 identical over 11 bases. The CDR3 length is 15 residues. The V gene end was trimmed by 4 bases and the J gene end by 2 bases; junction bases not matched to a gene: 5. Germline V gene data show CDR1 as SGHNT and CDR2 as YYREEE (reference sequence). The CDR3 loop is CASSGTSGPPYEQYF. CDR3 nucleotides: TGTGCCAGCAGCGGGACTAGCGGCCCTCCCTACGAGCAGTACTTC. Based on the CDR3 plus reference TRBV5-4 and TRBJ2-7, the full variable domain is ETGVTQSPTHLIKTRGQQVTLRCSSQSGHNTVSWYQQALGQGPQFIFQYYREEENGRGNFPPRFSGLQFPNYSSELNVNALELDDSALYLCASSGTSGPPYEQYFGPGTRLTVT.

The CDR3 protein is CASSLVGTSEQFF. CDR3 DNA sequence: TGTGCCAGCAGCTTAGTAGGGACCTCGGAGCAGTTCTTC. This chain joins TRBV7-6 and TRBJ2-1, with D perhaps TRBD1 or TRBD2 (5 bases each). Trimming removed 1 base at V and 10 bases at J, with 11 bases between. The V gene's germline CDR1 is SGHVS and CDR2 FNYEAQ. The CDR3 spans 13 residues.

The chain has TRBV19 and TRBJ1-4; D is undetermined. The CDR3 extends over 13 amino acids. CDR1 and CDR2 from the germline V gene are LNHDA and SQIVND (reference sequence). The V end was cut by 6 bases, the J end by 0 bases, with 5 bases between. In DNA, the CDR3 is TGTGCCAGTAGCGTTGCAACTAATGAAAAACTGTTTTTT. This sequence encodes CASSVATNEKLFF.

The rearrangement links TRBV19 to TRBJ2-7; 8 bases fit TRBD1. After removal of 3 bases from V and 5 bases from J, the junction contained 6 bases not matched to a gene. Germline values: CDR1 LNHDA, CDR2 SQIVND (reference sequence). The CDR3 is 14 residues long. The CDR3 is CASSIRTGSNEQYF. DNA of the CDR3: TGTGCCAGTAGTATCAGGACAGGGTCGAACGAGCAGTACTTC.

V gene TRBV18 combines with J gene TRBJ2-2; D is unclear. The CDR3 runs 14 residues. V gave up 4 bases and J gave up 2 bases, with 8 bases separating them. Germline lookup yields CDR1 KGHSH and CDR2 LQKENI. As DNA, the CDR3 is TGTGCCAGCTCACAGACTTCCAACACCGGGGAGCTGTTTTTT. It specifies CASSQTSNTGELFF.

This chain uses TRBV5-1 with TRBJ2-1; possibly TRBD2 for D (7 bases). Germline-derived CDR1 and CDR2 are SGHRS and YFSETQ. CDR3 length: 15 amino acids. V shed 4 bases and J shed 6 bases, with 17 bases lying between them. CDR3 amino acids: CASSPLVGGANEQFF. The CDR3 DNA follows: TGCGCCAGCAGCCCACTAGTTGGGGGGGCCAATGAGCAGTTCTTC.

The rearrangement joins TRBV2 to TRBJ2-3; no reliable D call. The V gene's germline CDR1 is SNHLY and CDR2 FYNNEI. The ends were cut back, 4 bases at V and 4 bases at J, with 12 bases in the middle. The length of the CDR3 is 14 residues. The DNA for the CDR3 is TGTGCCAGCAGTGGCAATGTCCGCCCAGATACGCAGTATTTT. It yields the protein CASSGNVRPDTQYF.

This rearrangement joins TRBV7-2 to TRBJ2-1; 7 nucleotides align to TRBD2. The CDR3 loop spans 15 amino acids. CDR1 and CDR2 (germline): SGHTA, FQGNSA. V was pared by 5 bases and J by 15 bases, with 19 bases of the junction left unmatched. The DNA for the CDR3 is TGTGCCAGCAGCGGTGGGGGTACTAGCGACAGAGGATCGTTCTTC. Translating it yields CASSGGGTSDRGSFF.

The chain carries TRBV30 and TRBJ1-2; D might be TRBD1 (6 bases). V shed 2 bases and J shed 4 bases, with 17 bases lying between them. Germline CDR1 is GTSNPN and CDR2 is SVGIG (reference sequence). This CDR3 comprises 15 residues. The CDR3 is CAWSKERGTGYGYTF. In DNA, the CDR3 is TGTGCCTGGAGTAAAGAGAGGGGGACGGGCTATGGCTACACCTTC.

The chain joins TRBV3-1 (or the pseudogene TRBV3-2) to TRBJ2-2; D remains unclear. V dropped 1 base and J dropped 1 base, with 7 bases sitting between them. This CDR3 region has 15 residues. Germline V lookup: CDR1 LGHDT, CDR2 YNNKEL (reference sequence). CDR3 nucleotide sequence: TGTGCCAGCAGCCAAGTCCCAGGGAACACCGGGGAGCTGTTTTTT. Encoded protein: CASSQVPGNTGELFF.